The clone carrying this TCR beta chain came up many times. A NOSPECS grade of at least 4, a Clinical Activity Score of at least 3 and duration under 3 months were recorded in ophthalmopathy patients. This record belongs to a study of T cells in Graves' hyperthyroidism and ophthalmopathy. The overall study: Staff took peripheral blood when the initial diagnosis was made, before any treatment began.

The ends lost 0 bases at V and 4 bases at J; junction bases unmatched: 8. Germline values: CDR1 SGHTA, CDR2 FQGTGA. This CDR3 spans 16 amino acids. Amplified TCR beta CDR3 regions derived from RNA transcripts. TCR CDR3 regions were first amplified by RT-PCR with HTBI primers. TCRdb itself ran the multiplex PCR reads through MiXCR, one entry per CDR3 protein. The sample carries around 340,000 distinct CDR3 sequences, about a sixth recorded once. The sample comprised blood. This chain uses TRBV7-3 with TRBJ2-7, with 8 bases aligning to TRBD2. The sequence was obtained from a middle-aged woman with Graves' ophthalmopathy. In DNA form, the CDR3 reads TGTGCCAGCAGCTTAACTGGAGTTAGCGGGAAGTACGAGCAGTACTTC. It translates to CASSLTGVSGKYEQYF.